The 10 T cell receptor beta chains reported below all come from one sample, sequenced in a study of T-cell memory formation after mild COVID-19. TCRdb reprocessed the 5' RACE reads via MiXCR and lists one record per CDR3 protein. The sample has about 240,000 distinct CDR3 sequences, roughly 9.4% seen once. The sample taken for sequencing was PBMCs or a T cell subset sorted from them (not recorded which). These receptors came from a man aged 18 to 35 who had mild COVID-19 (a few samples of this study predate the infection). Cell type and time point are not known.

At least ten counts were recorded for this clonotype. The V gene is TRBV12-3 or TRBV12-4, the J gene TRBJ2-2; 8 bases are shared with TRBD2. V trimming: 8 bases; J trimming: 4 bases; junction bases outside the gene matches: 9. The CDR3 has 15 residues. The CDR3 region has the DNA TGTGCCAGCTCCTCGTCTAGCGGGCCCACCGGGGAGCTGTTTTTT. This codes for CASSSSSGPTGELFF.

V usage is TRBV7-2 and J usage is TRBJ2-3; 8 positions match TRBD2. Germline V CDR1 and CDR2: SGHTA, FQGNSA. The CDR3 totals 14 residues. J was trimmed by 4 bases and V by 7 bases; bases with no gene match: 7. The chain's CDR3 is CASTLSGGADTQYF. The CDR3 nucleotides read TGTGCCAGCACCCTTTCGGGGGGGGCAGATACGCAGTATTTT.

This clonotype came up a few times. The CDR3 DNA is TGCAGTGCTAGAGATGGGGACCTGGGGAACTATGGCTACACCTTC. Translation gives CSARDGDLGNYGYTF. The J gene is TRBJ1-2, the V gene TRBV20-1; possibly TRBD1 for D (5 bases). The CDR3 spans 15 residues. Trimming removed 0 bases at V and 2 bases at J, with 13 bases between. Per the germline V gene, CDR1 is DFQATT and CDR2 is SNEGSKA (reference sequence).

This clonotype was seen a handful of times. The V gene is TRBV5-1, the J gene TRBJ2-1; D is possibly TRBD1 or TRBD2 (7 bases each). Germline V lookup: CDR1 SGHRS, CDR2 YFSETQ. Trimming pared 3 bases from V and 4 bases from J, leaving 11 bases between. There are 14 residues in the CDR3. The CDR3 DNA sequence: TGCGCCAGCAGCTGGGGGGGACAGTACAATGAGCAGTTCTTC. This encodes CASSWGGQYNEQFF.

This clonotype appeared many times. The chain joins TRBV20-1 to TRBJ1-6; D not resolved. CDR1 and CDR2 from the germline V gene are DFQATT and SNEGSKA (reference sequence). The CDR3 runs 15 residues. Trimming pared 8 bases from V and 0 bases from J, leaving 14 bases between. CDR3 in amino acids: CSPARASSYNSPLHF. CDR3 sequence (DNA): TGCAGTCCCGCCAGAGCTAGCTCCTATAATTCACCCCTCCACTTT.

This chain uses TRBV7-9 with TRBJ1-1; maybe TRBD1 (5 bases). This CDR3 spans 16 amino acids. V lost 6 bases, J lost 3 bases, and 20 bases lay in between. Per the germline V gene, CDR1 is SEHNR and CDR2 is FQNEAQ (reference sequence). The CDR3 is CASSHTGATRDTEAFF. DNA for the CDR3: TGTGCCAGCAGTCACACCGGGGCGACGCGAGACACTGAAGCTTTCTTT.

This clonotype has a handful of counts. This chain uses TRBV4-2 with TRBJ2-2; perhaps TRBD1 as D (5 bases). Deletions cut 2 bases from V and 0 bases from J, with 10 bases between. The germline CDR1 and CDR2 sequences are LGHNA and YNFKEQ. The CDR3 length is 16 residues. DNA of the CDR3: TGTGCCAGCAGCCAATTGTTGACAGCGAACACCGGGGAGCTGTTTTTT. It translates to CASSQLLTANTGELFF.

This clonotype was counted only a few times. The chain recombines TRBV4-3 with TRBJ1-1; D unresolved. Trimming shortened V by 0 bases and J by 4 bases, and 9 bases separated the two germline ends. The CDR3 spans 14 residues. Germline values: CDR1 LGHNA, CDR2 YSLEER. The CDR3 DNA is TGCGCCAGCAGCCAAGATGGGTTCGGCACTGAAGCTTTCTTT. It encodes CASSQDGFGTEAFF.

This clonotype showed up just a few times. The chain combines TRBV12-3 or TRBV12-4 with TRBJ2-4; D is perhaps TRBD1 (6 bases). The ends were cut back, 4 bases at V and 6 bases at J, with 10 bases in the middle. This CDR3 region has 13 residues. The DNA of the CDR3 is TGTGCCAGCAGTTCGAGGACAGTAAACATTCAGTACTTC. It translates to CASSSRTVNIQYF.

The table lists this clonotype with many counts. The chain is built from TRBV7-2 and TRBJ2-1, with D perhaps TRBD2 (5 bases). V was cut by 4 bases and J by 0 bases, with 16 bases left in between. Germline loops: CDR1 SGHTA, CDR2 FQGNSA. This CDR3 spans 17 amino acids. The CDR3 nucleotides read TGTGCCAGCAGCTCAGGATTCCCGGGGAGCTCCTACAATGAGCAGTTCTTC. Amino acids: CASSSGFPGSSYNEQFF.